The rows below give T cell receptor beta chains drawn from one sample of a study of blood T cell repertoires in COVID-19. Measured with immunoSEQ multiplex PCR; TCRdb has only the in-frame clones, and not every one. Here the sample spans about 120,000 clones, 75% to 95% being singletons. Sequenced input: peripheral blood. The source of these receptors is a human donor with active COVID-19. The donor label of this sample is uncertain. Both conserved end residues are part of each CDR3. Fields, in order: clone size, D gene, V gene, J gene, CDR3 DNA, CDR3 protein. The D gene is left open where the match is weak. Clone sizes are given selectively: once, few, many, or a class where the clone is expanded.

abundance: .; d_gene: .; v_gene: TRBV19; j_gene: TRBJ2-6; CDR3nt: TGTGCCAGTAGTACCGTACAGGTCAGCTCTGGGGCCAACGTCCTGACTTTC; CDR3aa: CASSTVQVSSGANVLTF
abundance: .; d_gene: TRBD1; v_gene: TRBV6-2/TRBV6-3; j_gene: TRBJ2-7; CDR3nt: TGTGCCAGCAGTTCCGGGACAGGGGGATCCTACGAGCAGTACTTC; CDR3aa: CASSSGTGGSYEQYF
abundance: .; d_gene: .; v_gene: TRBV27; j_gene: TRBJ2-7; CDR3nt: TGTGCCAGCAGTTTATCGAGGATTTCCTACGAGCAGTACTTC; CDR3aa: CASSLSRISYEQYF
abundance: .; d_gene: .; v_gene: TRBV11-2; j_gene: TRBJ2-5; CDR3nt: TGTGCCAGCAGCGCCCGAGGGACCCAGTACTTC; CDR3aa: CASSARGTQYF
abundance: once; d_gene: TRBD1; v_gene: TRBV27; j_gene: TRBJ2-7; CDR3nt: TGTGCCAGCAGTTTCACGGGACAGCACGAGCAGTACTTC; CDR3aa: CASSFTGQHEQYF
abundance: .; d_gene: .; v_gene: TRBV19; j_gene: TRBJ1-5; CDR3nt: TGTGCCAGTAGCCCCCAGGGTAATCAGCCCCAGCATTTT; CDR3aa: CASSPQGNQPQHF
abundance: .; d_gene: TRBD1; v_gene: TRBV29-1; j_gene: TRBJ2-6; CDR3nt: TGCAGCGTTGCGCAGACAGGGAGCTCTGGGGCCAACGTCCTGACTTTC; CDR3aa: CSVAQTGSSGANVLTF
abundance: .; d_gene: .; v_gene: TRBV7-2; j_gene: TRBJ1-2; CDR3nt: TGTGCCAGCAGCCCCTCCGGGGAGATCTATGGCTACACCTTC; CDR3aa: CASSPSGEIYGYTF
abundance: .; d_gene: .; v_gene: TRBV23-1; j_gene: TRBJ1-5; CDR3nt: TGCGCCAGCAGTCAATCTGCAGGGTTAGGCAATCAGCCCCAGCATTTT; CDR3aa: CASSQSAGLGNQPQHF
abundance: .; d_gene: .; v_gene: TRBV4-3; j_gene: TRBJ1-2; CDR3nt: TGCGCCAGCAGCGCACCGAACAATCCTAACTATGGCTACACCTTC; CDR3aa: CASSAPNNPNYGYTF
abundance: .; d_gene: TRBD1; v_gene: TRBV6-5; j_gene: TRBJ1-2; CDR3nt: TGTGCCAGCACCAAGGGGGACAGAAGCAACTATGGCTACACCTTC; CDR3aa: CASTKGDRSNYGYTF
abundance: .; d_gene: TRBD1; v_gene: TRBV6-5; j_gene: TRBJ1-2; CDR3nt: TGTGCCAGCAGTTCGGGACAGCCTACTAACTATGGCTACACCTTC; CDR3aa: CASSSGQPTNYGYTF
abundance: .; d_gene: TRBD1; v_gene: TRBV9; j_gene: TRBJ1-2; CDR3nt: TGTGCCAGCAGAGGACAGGGATACGGCTACACCTTC; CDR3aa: CASRGQGYGYTF
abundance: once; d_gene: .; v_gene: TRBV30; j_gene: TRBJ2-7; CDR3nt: TGTGCCTGGAGGGAGGGTTGGGAGCAGTACTTC; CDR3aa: CAWREGWEQYF
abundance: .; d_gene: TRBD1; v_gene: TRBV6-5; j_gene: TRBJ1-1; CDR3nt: TGTGCCAGCACTTTAGGAGGGGGCAAGGGTACTGAAGCTTTCTTT; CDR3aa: CASTLGGGKGTEAFF
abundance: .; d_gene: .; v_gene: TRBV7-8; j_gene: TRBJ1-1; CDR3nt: TGTGCCAGCAGCTTAGGGCTTGGGGGGGGAGCTTTCTTT; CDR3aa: CASSLGLGGGAFF
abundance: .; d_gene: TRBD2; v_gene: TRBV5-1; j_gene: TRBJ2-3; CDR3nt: TGCGCCAGCAGCTTGACTAGCGGGGGGGCAGATACGCAGTATTTT; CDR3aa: CASSLTSGGADTQYF
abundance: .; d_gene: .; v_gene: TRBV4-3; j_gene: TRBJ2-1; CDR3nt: TGCGCCAGCAGCCAAGATTCCGGCTACAATGAGCAGTTCTTC; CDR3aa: CASSQDSGYNEQFF
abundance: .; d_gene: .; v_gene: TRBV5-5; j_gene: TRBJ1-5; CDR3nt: TGTGCCAGCAGCTTGGAAATACCCAGTAGCAATCAGCCCCAGCATTTT; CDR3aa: CASSLEIPSSNQPQHF
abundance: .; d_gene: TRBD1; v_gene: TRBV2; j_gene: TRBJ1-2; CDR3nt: TGTGCCAGCAGGGCAATGGGACAGGGGTATGGCTACACCTTC; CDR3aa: CASRAMGQGYGYTF
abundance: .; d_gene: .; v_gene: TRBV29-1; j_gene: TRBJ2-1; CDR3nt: TGCAGCGTGAAGACAGTTTCCAGCTCCTACAATGAGCAGTTCTTC; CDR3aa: CSVKTVSSSYNEQFF
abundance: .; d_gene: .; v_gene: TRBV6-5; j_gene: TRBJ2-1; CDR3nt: TGTGCCAGCAGCGTCGACCCAGGGGTTGAGCAGTTCTTC; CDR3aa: CASSVDPGVEQFF
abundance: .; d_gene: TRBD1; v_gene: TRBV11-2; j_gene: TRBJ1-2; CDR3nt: TGTGCCAGCAGCCTCACCGGGACAGGGTGGAGTAACTATGGCTACACCTTC; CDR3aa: CASSLTGTGWSNYGYTF
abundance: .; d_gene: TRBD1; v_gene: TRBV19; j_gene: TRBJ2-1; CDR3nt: TGTGCCAGTAGCCTCGGGACAGGGGGAGTCTATGAGCAGTTCTTC; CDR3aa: CASSLGTGGVYEQFF
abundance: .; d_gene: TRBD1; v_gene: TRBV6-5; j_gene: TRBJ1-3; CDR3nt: TGTGCCAGCAGGACAGGGTTCTCTGGAAACACCATATATTTT; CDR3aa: CASRTGFSGNTIYF
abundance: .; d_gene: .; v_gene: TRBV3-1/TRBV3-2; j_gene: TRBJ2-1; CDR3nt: TGTGCCAGCAGCCACTACAACCAGGGGGGTAGGGGGCTTGGAGATGAGCAGTTCTTC; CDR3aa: CASSHYNQGGRGLGDEQFF
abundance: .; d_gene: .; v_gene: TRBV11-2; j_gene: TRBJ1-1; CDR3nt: TGTGCCAGCAGCTCCCAATACGCCTCCTCGACGGGGGTGAACACTGAAGCTTTCTTT; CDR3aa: CASSSQYASSTGVNTEAFF
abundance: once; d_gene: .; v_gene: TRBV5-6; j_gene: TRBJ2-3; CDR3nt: TGTGCCAGCAGCTTAGAAGTTGGTAGCAGAAGCACAGATACGCAGTATTTT; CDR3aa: CASSLEVGSRSTDTQYF
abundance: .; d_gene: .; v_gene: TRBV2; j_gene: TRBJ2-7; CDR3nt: TGTGCCAGCAGTGAAGCAAGGAGACTCTCTTTGGGCGAGCAGTACTTC; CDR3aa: CASSEARRLSLGEQYF
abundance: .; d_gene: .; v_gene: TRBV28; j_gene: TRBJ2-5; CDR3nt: TGTGCCAGCAGCCGTGGACTTACGAGCCAAGAGACCCAGTACTTC; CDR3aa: CASSRGLTSQETQYF
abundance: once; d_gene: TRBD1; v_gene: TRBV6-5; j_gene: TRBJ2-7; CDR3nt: TGTGCCAGCAAAAGGGGACAGGGTCACGAGCAGTACTTC; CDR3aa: CASKRGQGHEQYF
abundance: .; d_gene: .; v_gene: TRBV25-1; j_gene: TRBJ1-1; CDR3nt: TGTGCCAGCAGTGAATTGGAGGAAATGAACACTGAAGCTTTCTTT; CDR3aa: CASSELEEMNTEAFF
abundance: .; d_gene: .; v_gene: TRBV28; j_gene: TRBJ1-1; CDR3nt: TGTGCCAGCAGTTTAAAGAGAACGAACACTGAAGCTTTCTTT; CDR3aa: CASSLKRTNTEAFF
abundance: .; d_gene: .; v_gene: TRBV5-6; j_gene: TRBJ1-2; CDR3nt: TGTGCCAGCACGCCTACGGTTTCTAACTATGGCTACACCTTC; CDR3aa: CASTPTVSNYGYTF
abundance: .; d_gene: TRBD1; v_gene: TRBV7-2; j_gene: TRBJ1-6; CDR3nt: TGTGCCAGCAGCGTCCGGGACAGTCTTAGCTCCTATAATTCACCCCTCCACTTT; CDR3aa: CASSVRDSLSSYNSPLHF
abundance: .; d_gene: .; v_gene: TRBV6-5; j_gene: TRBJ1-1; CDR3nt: TGTGCCAGCAAGGAGGCCACTGAAGCTTTCTTT; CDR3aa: CASKEATEAFF
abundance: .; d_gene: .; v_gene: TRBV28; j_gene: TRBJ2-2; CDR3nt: TGTGCCAGCAGTTTTACCCCCCGGGGGTGGCCCGGGGAGCTGTTTTTT; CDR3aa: CASSFTPRGWPGELFF